This T cell receptor (beta chain) was sequenced during a study of CD8+CD57+ T cells in acquired aplastic anemia. Whole-study context: Isolated CD4+ and CD8+ cells, once sorted, yielded DNA averaging around 3.3 ug. Healthy donors had, on average, roughly 9.8 million reads for their CD4+ cells.

The CDR3 covers 13 residues. CDR1 and CDR2 from the germline V gene are MNHNS and SASEGT. Trimming left V 10 bases short and J 2 bases short, with 14 bases between. Template material for TCR beta VDJ and CDR3 profiling consisted of genomic DNA. TCRdb called the reads again in MiXCR, with one record for every CDR3 protein. The table records 200,000 to 250,000 distinct CDR3 sequences, over 55% of them present only once. This clonotype came up many times. Its antigen is not known. Study-wide findings and caveats: Patients and controls shared over 25 CD8+ CDR3 sequences. Patients versus controls showed no significant CD8+ Simpson's diversity difference.

This TCR came from a human donor in good health. The rearrangement links TRBV6-1 to TRBJ1-1; D is unresolved. The sequencing input was sorted CD4+, CD8+, or CD8+CD57+ T cells (not recorded which) from PBMCs. In nucleotides, the CDR3 is TGTGCCACCGCCGTTAGGGAAAACACTGAAGCTTTCTTT. Its protein product is CATAVRENTEAFF.